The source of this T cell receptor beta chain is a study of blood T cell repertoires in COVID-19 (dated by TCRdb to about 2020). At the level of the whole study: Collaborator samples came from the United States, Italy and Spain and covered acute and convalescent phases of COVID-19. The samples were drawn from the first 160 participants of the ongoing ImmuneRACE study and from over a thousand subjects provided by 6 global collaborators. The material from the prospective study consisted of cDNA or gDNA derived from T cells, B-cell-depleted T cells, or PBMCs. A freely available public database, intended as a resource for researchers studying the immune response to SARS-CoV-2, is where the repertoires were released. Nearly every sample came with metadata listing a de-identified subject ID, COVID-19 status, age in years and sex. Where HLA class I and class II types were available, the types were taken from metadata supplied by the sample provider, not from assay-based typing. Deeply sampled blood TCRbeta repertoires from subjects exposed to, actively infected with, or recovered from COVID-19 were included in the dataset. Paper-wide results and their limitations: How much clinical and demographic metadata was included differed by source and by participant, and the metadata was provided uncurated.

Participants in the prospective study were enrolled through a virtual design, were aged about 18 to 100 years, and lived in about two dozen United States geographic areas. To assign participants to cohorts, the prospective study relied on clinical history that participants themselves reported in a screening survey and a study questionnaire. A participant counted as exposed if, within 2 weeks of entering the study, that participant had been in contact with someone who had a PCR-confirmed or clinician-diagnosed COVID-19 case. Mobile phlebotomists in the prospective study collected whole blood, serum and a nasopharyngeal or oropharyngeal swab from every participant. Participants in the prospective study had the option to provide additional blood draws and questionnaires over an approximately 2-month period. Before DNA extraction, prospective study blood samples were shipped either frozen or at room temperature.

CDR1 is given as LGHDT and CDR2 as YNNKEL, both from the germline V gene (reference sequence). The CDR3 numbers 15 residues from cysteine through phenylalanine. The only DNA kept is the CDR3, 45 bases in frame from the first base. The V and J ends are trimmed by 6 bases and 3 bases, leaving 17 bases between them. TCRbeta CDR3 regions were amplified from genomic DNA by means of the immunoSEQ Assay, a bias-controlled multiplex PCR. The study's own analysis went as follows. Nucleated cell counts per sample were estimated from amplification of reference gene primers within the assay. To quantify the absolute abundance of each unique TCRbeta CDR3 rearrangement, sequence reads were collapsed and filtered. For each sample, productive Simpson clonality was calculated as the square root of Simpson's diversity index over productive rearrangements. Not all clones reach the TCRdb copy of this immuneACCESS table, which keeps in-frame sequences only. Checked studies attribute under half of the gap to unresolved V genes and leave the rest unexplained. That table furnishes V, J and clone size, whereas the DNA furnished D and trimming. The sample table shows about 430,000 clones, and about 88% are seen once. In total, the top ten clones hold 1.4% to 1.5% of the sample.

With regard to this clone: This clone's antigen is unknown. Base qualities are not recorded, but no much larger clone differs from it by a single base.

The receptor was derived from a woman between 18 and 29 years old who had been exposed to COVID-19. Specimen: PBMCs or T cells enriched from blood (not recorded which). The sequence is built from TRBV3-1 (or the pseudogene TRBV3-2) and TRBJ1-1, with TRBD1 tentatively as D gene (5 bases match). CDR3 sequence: CASRQTVSTYTEAFF. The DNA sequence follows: TGTGCCAGCAGACAGACAGTATCCACTTACACTGAAGCTTTCTTT.